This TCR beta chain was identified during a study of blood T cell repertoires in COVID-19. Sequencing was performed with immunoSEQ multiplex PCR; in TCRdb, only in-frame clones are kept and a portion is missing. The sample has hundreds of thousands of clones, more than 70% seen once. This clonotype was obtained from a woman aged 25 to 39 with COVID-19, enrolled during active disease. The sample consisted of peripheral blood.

This CDR3 is CASSPGTTNNEQFF. CDR3 bases: TGTGCCAGCAGCCCCGGGACAACTAACAATGAGCAGTTCTTC. The rearrangement joins TRBV5-4 to TRBJ2-1; maybe TRBD1 (6 bases). This CDR3 comprises 14 residues. Germline loops: CDR1 SGHNT, CDR2 YYREEE (reference sequence). The germline V and J ends were trimmed by 4 bases and 5 bases, with 13 bases remaining between them.